The 2 T cell receptor beta chains listed next were all sequenced from one sample in a study of long-term antiretroviral therapy in people with HIV. This was the immunoSEQ v3.0 assay at survey level. Sequenced by immunoSEQ multiplex PCR; TCRdb stores in-frame clones only, minus some. The table lists approximately 29,000 clones, 93% of them singletons. This specimen was unsorted PBMCs, taken 6.2 years after starting antiretroviral therapy. The receptors here all came from a man aged 40-50 years with HIV.

The CDR3 protein is CASSRTGVRSNTEAFF. The CDR3 DNA is TGTGCCAGCAGCCGGACGGGGGTGAGGAGTAACACTGAAGCTTTCTTT. The chain uses TRBV7-8 and TRBJ1-1; D may be TRBD1 (5 bases). The germline V gene encodes CDR1 SGHVS and CDR2 FQNEAQ. The V gene lost 5 bases and the J gene lost 2 bases, with 18 bases spanning the gap. CDR3 length equals 16 residues. Looking up the rest from reference TRBV7-8 and TRBJ1-1 gives the full variable domain: GAGVSQSPRYKVAKRGQDVALRCDPISGHVSLFWYQQALGQGPEFLTYFQNEAQLDKSGLPSDRFFAERPEGSVSTLKIQRTQQEDSAVYLCASSRTGVRSNTEAFFGQGTRLTVV.

This chain links TRBV2 with TRBJ1-4; D perhaps matches TRBD1 (5 bases). V was clipped by 3 bases and J by 8 bases, with 16 bases between them. Germline values: CDR1 SNHLY, CDR2 FYNNEI. The CDR3 covers 15 residues. The CDR3 sequence: CASSDRYRLGEKLFF. CDR3 coding DNA: TGTGCCAGCAGTGATAGGTACAGGTTGGGAGAAAAACTGTTTTTT.